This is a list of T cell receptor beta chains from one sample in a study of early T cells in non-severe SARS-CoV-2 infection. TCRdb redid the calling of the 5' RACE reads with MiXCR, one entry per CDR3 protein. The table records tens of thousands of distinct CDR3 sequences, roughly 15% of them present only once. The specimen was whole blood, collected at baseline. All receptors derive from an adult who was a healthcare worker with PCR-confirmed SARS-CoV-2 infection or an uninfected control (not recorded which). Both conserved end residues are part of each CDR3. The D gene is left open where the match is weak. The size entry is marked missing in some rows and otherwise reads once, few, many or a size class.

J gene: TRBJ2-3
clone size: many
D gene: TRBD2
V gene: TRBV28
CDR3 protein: CASSPWTSGRTDTQYF
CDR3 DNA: TGTGCCAGCAGTCCATGGACTAGCGGGAGGACAGATACGCAGTATTTT

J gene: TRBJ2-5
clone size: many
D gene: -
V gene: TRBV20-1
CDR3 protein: CSGVRGGETQYF
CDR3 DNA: TGCAGTGGTGTGAGGGGGGGAGAGACCCAGTACTTC

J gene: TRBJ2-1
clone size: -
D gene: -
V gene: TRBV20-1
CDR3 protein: CSARDRRLGYNEQFF
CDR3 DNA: TGCAGTGCTAGAGATAGGCGACTAGGCTACAATGAGCAGTTCTTC

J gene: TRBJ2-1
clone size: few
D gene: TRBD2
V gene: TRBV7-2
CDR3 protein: CASTDGLAGWNEQFF
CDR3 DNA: TGTGCCAGCACCGATGGACTAGCGGGGTGGAATGAGCAGTTCTTC

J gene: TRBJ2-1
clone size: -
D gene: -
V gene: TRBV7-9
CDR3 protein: CASSPRTTSYNEQFF
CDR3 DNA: TGTGCCAGCAGCCCAAGGACTACTTCCTACAATGAGCAGTTCTTC

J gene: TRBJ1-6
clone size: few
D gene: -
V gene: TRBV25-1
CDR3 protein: CASRQGGSPLHF
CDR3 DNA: TGTGCCAGCAGGCAGGGCGGTTCACCCCTCCACTTT

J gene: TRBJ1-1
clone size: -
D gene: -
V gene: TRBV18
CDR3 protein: CASSSSRMNTEAFF
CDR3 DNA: TGTGCCAGCTCATCCAGCAGGATGAACACTGAAGCTTTCTTT

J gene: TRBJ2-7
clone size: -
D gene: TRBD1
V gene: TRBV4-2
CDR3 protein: CASSLNRQGTEQYF
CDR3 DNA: TGTGCCAGCAGCCTTAATAGACAGGGGACCGAGCAGTACTTC

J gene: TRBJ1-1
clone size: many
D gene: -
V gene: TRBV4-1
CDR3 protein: CASRGRTVNTEAFF
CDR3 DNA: TGCGCCAGCAGGGGGAGGACGGTGAACACTGAAGCTTTCTTT

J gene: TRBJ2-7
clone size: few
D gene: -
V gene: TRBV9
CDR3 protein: CASSVTPAHEQYF
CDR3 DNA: TGTGCCAGCAGCGTAACGCCAGCCCACGAGCAGTACTTC

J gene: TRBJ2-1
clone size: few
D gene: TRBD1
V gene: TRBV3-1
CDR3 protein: CASRHRDRAENEQFF
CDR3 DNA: TGTGCCAGCAGGCACCGGGACAGGGCGGAAAATGAGCAGTTCTTC

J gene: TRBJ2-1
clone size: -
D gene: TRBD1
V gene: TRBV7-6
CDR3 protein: CASSYWDSDEQFF
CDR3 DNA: TGTGCCAGCAGCTATTGGGACAGCGATGAGCAGTTCTTC

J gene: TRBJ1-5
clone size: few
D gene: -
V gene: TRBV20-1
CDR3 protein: CSARDSYYSNQPQHF
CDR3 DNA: TGCAGTGCTAGAGACAGCTACTATAGCAATCAGCCCCAGCATTTT

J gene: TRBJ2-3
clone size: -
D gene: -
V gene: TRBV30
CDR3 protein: CAWGTVFTDTQYF
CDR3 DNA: TGTGCCTGGGGGACGGTCTTCACAGATACGCAGTATTTT

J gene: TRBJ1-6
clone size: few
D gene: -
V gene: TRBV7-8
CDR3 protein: CATRPSYNSPLHF
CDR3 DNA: TGTGCCACCCGACCTTCCTATAATTCACCCCTCCACTTT

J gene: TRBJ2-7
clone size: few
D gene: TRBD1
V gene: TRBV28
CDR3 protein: CASSKPGTDYEQYF
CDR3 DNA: TGTGCCAGCAGCAAGCCCGGGACAGACTACGAGCAGTACTTC

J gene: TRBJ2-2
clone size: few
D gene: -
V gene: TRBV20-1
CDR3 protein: CSARDFRLVTGELFF
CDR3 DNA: TGCAGTGCTAGAGACTTTCGGTTGGTCACCGGGGAGCTGTTTTTT

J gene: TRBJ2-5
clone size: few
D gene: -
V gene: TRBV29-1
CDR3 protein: CSVVSSAETQYF
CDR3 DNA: TGCAGCGTTGTGTCTAGCGCCGAGACCCAGTACTTC

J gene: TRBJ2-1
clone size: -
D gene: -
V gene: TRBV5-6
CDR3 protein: CASSLLSGFSYNEQFF
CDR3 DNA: TGTGCCAGCAGCTTGTTGAGCGGGTTCTCCTACAATGAGCAGTTCTTC

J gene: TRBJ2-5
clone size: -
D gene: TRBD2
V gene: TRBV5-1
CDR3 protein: CASSSNPSGTQETQYF
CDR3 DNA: TGCGCCAGCAGCTCTAACCCTAGCGGGACCCAAGAGACCCAGTACTTC

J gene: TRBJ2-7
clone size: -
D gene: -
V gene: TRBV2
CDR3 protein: CASIPGTTYEQYF
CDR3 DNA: TGTGCCAGCATCCCCGGGACCACCTACGAGCAGTACTTC

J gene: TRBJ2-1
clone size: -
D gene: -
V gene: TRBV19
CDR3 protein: CASRQAAYNEQFF
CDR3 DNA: TGTGCCAGTCGTCAAGCGGCCTACAATGAGCAGTTCTTC

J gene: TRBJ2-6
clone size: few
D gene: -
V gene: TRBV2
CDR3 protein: CASSPAGISGANVLTF
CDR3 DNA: TGTGCCAGCAGCCCTGCGGGTATCTCTGGGGCCAACGTCCTGACTTTC

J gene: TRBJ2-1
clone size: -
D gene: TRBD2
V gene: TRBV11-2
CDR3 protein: CASSLSGLAGDEQFF
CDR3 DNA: TGTGCCAGCAGCTTATCGGGACTAGCGGGAGATGAGCAGTTCTTC

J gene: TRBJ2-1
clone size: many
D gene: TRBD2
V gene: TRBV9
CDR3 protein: CASSVEGTSVYNEQFF
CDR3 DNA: TGTGCCAGCAGCGTAGAAGGGACTAGCGTCTACAATGAGCAGTTCTTC

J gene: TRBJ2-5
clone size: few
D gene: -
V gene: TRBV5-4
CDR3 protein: CASSLISGIQETQYF
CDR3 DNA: TGTGCCAGCAGCTTGATTTCGGGGATCCAAGAGACCCAGTACTTC

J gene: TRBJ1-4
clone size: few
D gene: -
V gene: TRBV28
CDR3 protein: CASSTQGPNEKLFF
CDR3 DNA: TGTGCCAGCAGCACACAGGGCCCTAATGAAAAACTGTTTTTT

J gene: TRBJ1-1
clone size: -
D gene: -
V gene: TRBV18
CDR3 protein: CASSSSTANTEAFF
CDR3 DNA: TGTGCCAGCTCATCCTCGACAGCGAACACTGAAGCTTTCTTT

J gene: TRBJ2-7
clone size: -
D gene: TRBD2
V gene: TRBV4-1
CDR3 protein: CASSQTSGRAYEQYF
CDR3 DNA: TGCGCCAGCAGCCAGACTAGCGGGAGGGCCTACGAGCAGTACTTC

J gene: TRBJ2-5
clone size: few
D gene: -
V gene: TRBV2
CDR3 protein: CASSARYQETQYF
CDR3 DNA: TGTGCCAGCAGTGCCAGGTATCAAGAGACCCAGTACTTC

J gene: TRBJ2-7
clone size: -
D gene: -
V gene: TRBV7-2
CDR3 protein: CASSPDNLRSYEQYF
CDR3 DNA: TGTGCCAGCAGCCCGGACAACCTGCGCTCCTACGAGCAGTACTTC

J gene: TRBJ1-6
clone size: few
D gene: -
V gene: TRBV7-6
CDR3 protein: CASSLGTGNNSPLHF
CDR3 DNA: TGTGCCAGCAGCTTGGGAACAGGGAATAATTCACCCCTCCACTTT

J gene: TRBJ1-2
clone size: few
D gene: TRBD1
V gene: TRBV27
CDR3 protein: CASSRDRRTYGYTF
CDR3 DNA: TGTGCCAGCAGTCGGGACAGGCGGACCTATGGCTACACCTTC

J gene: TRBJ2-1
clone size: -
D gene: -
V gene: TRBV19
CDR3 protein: CASSMASYNEQFF
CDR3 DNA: TGTGCCAGTAGTATGGCATCGTACAATGAGCAGTTCTTC

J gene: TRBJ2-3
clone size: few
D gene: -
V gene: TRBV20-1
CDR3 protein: CSAREGGYRTDTQYF
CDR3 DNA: TGCAGTGCTAGAGAGGGCGGGTACCGCACAGATACGCAGTATTTT

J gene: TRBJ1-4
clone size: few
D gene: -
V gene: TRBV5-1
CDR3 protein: CASTTGIGEKLFF
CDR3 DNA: TGCGCCAGCACGACTGGGATAGGAGAAAAACTGTTTTTT

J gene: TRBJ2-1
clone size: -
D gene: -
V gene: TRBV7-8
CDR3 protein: CASSLGRGTTAEQFF
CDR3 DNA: TGTGCCAGCAGCTTAGGTCGAGGGACCACCGCTGAGCAGTTCTTC

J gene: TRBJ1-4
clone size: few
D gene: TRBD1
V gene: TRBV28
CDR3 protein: CASSRTGYEKLFF
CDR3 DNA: TGTGCCAGCAGCCGGACAGGGTATGAAAAACTGTTTTTT

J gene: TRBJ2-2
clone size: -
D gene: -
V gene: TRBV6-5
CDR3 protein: CASRTQGVSGELFF
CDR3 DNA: TGTGCCAGCAGGACACAGGGAGTTAGCGGGGAGCTGTTTTTT

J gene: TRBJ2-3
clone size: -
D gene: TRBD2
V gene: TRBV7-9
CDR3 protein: CASSPGAQAGGPDTQYF
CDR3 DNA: TGTGCCAGCAGCCCCGGGGCTCAAGCGGGAGGACCAGATACGCAGTATTTT

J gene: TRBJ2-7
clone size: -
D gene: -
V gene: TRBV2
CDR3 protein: CASSAGAPYEQYF
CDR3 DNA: TGTGCCAGCAGTGCAGGGGCTCCTTACGAGCAGTACTTC

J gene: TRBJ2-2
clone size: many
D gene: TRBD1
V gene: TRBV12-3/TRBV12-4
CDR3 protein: CASSSRTGQTLGLFF
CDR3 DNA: TGTGCCAGCAGTTCCCGGACAGGCCAAACCCTGGGGCTGTTTTTT

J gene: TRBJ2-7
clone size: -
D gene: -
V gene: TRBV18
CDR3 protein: CASSPPGLASNEQYF
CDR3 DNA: TGTGCCAGCTCACCACCGGGGTTAGCGAGTAACGAGCAGTACTTC

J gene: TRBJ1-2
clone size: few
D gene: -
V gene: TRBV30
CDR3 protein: CAWVRALYGYTF
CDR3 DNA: TGTGCCTGGGTCCGAGCCCTCTATGGCTACACCTTC

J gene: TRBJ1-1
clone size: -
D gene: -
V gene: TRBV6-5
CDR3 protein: CASSSLGGGREKAFF
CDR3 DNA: TGTGCCAGCAGTTCCCTTGGAGGGGGAAGGGAAAAAGCTTTCTTT

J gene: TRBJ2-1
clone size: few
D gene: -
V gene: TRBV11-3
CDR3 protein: CASSFRPGANNEQFF
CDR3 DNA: TGTGCCAGCAGCTTCCGGCCCGGGGCGAACAATGAGCAGTTCTTC

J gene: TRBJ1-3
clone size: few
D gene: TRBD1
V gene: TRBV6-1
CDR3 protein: CASALDRGPSEGNTIYF
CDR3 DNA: TGTGCCAGCGCTCTTGACAGGGGCCCCTCTGAAGGAAACACCATATATTTT

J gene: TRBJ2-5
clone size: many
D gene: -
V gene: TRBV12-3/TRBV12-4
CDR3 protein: CASSLGGQETQYF
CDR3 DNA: TGTGCCAGCAGTTTAGGAGGGCAAGAGACCCAGTACTTC

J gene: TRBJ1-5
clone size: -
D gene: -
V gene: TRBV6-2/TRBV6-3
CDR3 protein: CASSYGGVVQPQHF
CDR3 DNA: TGTGCCAGCAGTTACGGGGGCGTAGTGCAGCCCCAGCATTTT